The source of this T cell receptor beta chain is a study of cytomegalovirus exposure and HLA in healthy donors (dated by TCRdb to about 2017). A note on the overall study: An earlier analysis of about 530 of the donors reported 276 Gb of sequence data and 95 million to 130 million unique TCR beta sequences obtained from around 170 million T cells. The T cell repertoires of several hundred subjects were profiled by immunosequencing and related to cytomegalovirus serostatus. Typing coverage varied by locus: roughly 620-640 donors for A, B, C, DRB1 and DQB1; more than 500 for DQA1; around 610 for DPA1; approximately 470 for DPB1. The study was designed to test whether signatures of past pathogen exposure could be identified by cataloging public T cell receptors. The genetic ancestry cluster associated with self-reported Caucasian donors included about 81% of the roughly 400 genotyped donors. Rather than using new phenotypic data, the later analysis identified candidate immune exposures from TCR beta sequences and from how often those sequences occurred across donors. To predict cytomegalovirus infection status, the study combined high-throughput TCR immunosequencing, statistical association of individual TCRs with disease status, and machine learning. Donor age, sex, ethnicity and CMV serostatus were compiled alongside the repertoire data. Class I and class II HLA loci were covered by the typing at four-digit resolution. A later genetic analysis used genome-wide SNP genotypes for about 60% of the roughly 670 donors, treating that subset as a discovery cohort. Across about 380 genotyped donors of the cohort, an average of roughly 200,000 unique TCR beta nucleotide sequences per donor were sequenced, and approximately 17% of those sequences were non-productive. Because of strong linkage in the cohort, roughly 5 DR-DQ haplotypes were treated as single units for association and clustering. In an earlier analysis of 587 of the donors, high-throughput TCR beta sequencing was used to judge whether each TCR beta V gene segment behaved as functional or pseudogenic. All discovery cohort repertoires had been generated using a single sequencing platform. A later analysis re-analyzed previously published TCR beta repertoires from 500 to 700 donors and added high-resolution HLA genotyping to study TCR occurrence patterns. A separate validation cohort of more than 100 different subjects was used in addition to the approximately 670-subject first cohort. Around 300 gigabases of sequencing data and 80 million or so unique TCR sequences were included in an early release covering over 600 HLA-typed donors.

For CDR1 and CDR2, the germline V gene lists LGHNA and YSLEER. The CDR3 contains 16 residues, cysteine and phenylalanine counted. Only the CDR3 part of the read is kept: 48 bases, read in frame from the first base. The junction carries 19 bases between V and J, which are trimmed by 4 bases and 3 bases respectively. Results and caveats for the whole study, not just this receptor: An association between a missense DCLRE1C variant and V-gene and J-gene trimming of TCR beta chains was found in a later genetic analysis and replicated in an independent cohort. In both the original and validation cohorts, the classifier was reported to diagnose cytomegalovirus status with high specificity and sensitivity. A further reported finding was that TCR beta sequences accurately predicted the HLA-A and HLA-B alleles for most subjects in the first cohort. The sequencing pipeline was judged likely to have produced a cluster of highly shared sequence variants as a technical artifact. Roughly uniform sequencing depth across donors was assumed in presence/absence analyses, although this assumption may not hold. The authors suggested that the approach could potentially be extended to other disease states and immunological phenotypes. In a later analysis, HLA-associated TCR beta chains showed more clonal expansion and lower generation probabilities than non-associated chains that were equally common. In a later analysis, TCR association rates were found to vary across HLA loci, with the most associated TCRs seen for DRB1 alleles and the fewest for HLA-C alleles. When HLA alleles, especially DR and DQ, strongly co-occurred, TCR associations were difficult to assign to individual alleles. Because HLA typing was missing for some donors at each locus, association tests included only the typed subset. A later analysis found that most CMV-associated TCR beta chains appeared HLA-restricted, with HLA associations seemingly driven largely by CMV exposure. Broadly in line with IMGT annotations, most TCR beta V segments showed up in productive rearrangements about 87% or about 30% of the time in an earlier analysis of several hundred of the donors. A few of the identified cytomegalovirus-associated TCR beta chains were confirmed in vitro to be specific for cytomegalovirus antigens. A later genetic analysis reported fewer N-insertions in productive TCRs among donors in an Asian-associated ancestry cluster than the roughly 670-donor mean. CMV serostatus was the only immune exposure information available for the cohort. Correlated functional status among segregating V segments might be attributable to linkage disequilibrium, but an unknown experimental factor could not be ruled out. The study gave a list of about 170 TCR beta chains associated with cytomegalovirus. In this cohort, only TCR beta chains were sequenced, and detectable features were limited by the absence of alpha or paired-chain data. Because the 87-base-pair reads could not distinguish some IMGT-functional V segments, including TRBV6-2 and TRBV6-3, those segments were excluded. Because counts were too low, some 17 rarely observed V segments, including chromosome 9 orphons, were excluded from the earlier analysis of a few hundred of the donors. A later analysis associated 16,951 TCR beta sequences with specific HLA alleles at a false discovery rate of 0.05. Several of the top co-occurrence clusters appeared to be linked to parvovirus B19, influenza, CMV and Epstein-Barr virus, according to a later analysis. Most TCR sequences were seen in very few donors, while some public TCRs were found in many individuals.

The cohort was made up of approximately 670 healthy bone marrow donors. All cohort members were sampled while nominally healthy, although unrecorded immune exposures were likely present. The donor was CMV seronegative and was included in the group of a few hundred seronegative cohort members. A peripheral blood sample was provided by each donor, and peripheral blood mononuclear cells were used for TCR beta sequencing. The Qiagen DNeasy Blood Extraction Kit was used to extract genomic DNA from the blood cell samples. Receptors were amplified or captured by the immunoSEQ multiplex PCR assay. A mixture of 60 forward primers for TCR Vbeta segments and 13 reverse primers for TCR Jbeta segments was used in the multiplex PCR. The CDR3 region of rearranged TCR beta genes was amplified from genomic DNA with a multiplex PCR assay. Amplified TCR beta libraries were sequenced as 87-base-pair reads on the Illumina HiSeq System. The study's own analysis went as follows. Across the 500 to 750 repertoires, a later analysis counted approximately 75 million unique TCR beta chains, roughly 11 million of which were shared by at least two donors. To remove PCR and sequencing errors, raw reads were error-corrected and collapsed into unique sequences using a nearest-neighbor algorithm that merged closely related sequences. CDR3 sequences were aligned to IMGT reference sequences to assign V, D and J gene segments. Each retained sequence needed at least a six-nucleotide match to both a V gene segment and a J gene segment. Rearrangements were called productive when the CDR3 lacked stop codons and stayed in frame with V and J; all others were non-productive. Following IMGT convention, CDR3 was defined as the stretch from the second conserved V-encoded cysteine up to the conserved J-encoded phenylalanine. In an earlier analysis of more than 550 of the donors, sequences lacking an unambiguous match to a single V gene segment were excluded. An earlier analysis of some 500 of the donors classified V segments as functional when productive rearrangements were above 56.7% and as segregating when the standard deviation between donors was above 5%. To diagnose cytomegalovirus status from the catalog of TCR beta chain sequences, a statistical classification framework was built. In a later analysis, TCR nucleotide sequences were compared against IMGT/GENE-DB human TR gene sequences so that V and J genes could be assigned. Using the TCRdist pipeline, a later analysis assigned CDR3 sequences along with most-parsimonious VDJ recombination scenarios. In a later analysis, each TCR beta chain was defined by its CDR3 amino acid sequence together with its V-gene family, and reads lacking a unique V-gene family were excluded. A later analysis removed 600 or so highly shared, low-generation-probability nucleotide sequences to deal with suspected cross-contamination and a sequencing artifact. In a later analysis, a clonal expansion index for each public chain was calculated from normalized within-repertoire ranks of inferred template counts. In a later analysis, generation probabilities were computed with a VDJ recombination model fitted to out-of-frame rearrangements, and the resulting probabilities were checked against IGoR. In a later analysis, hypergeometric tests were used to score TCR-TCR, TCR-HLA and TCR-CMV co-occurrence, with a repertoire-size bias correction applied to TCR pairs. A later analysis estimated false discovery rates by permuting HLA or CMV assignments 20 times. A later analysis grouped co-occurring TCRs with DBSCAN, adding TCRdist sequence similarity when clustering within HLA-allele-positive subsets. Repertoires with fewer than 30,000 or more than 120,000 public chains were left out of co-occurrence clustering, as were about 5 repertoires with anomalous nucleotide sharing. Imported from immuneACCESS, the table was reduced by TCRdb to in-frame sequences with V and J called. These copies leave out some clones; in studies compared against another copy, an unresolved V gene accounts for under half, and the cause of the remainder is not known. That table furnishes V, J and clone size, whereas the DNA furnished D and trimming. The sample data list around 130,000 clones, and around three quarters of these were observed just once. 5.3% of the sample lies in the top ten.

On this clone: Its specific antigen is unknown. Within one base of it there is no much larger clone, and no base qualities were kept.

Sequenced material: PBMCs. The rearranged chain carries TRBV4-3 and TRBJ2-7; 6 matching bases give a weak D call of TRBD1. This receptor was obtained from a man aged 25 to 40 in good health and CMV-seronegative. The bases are TGCGCCAGCAGCCGAAGCACCGACAGGTCTGGCTACGAGCAGTACTTC. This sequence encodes CASSRSTDRSGYEQYF.